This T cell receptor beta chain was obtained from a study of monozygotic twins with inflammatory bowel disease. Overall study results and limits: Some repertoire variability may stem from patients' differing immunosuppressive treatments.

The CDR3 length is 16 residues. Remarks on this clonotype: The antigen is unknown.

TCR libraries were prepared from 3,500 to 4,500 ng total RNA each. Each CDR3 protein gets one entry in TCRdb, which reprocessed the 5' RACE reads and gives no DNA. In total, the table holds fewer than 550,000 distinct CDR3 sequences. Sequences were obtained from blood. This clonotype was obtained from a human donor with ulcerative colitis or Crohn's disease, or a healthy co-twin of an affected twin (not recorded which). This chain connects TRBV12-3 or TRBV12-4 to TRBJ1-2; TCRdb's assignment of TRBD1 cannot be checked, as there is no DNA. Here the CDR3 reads CASTDPTEGANYGYTF.